This T cell receptor beta chain emerged from a study of T-cell reconstitution after alpha-beta-depleted transplantation in children. It was with unique molecular identifiers that the TCRbeta library was prepared. TCRdb itself ran the PCR reads through MiXCR, one entry per CDR3 protein. The data show around 400,000 distinct CDR3 sequences, about a fifth seen once. This clonotype was detected ten times or more. The CDR3 totals 16 residues. With 4 bases clipped from V and 0 bases from J, the junction kept 10 bases outside the gene matches. CDR1 is DFQATT and CDR2 is SNEGSKA in the germline V gene (reference sequence).

This material consisted of PBMCs from the stem cell graft donor, taken from the stem cell graft. The TCR was taken from a human donor who donated a stem cell graft to a child with acute myeloid leukemia. The chain carries TRBV20-1 and TRBJ2-7, with 9 bases aligning to TRBD2. The CDR3 DNA sequence: TGCAGTGCTAATCCCTCGGTAGCGGGGGTCTCCTACGAGCAGTACTTC. The encoded protein is CSANPSVAGVSYEQYF.